The 28 T cell receptor beta chains reported below all come from one sample, sequenced in a study of OX40 agonist ivuxolimab in advanced cancers. Clones were read by immunoSEQ multiplex PCR, and TCRdb kept only the in-frame ones, dropping some. The table records about 45,000 clones, approximately 88% of them present only once. The sample in question was CD4+ or CD8+ T cells sorted from blood, obtained in a trial of the OX40 agonist ivuxolimab. The source of these receptors is an adult with an advanced solid tumor such as melanoma, head and neck, liver or kidney cancer.

The chain is built from TRBV30 and TRBJ1-5; 10 bases align to TRBD1. In germline, CDR1 is GTSNPN, CDR2 SVGIG (reference sequence). V lost 5 bases, J lost 5 bases, and 9 bases stayed unmatched. The CDR3 extends over 15 amino acids. CDR3 amino acids: CAWGNRQGADQPQHF. DNA of the CDR3: TGTGCCTGGGGAAATCGACAGGGGGCAGATCAGCCCCAGCATTTT.

This rearrangement joins TRBV27 to TRBJ2-7; perhaps TRBD1 as D (6 bases). Trimming removed 6 bases from V and 5 bases from J, with 17 bases in between. CDR1 is MNHEY and CDR2 is SMNVEV in the germline V gene (reference sequence). CDR3 length: 14 residues. The CDR3 loop is CASSHTWTVNEQYF. DNA for the CDR3: TGTGCCAGCAGCCACACCTGGACAGTTAACGAGCAGTACTTC.

The chain couples TRBV27 to TRBJ2-1, with 8 bases identical to TRBD2. The CDR3 is 15 residues long. Germline trimming cut 2 bases from V and 3 bases from J; bases unmatched to any gene: 3. Germline CDR1 reads MNHEY; CDR2 reads SMNVEV (reference sequence). CDR3 in amino acids: CASSLRREVYNEQFF. The CDR3 coding sequence is TGTGCCAGCAGTTTAAGGCGGGAGGTCTACAATGAGCAGTTCTTC.

The chain carries TRBV5-8 and TRBJ2-7; 13 bases are shared with TRBD2. Per germline, CDR1 SGHTS and CDR2 YDEGEE. J was trimmed by 5 bases and V by 4 bases; bases with no gene match: 12. The length of the CDR3 is 17 residues. The CDR3 is CASSPGTSGTVGNEQYF. For the CDR3, the DNA is TGTGCCAGCAGCCCCGGGACTAGCGGGACGGTAGGTAACGAGCAGTACTTC.

The chain uses TRBV6-5 and TRBJ2-7; 10 bases map to TRBD1. The CDR3 totals 14 residues. Per germline, CDR1 MNHEY and CDR2 SVGAGI. Trimming at V came to 5 bases and at J to 8 bases, leaving 9 bases not matched to a gene. The CDR3 here is CASSPGTGDPKQYF. The CDR3 DNA reads as TGTGCCAGCAGTCCCGGGACAGGGGACCCTAAGCAGTACTTC.

V usage is TRBV7-2 and J usage is TRBJ2-1; no definite D call. V was trimmed by 1 base and J by 7 bases, leaving 14 bases between them. Germline V gene lookup returns CDR1 SGHTA and CDR2 FQGNSA. The CDR3 is 15 amino acids. The DNA for the CDR3 is TGTGCCAGCAGCTTAGTCGTAGCCACCGTGAATGAGCAGTTCTTC. Protein product: CASSLVVATVNEQFF.

The rearrangement links TRBV25-1 to TRBJ1-1; D is ambiguous. CDR3 size: 14 residues. CDR1 and CDR2 from the germline V gene are MGHDK and SYGVNS. Deletions cut 2 bases from V and 0 bases from J, with 7 bases between. The CDR3 DNA follows: TGTGCCAGCAGTGAAGTAGGGCTGAACACTGAAGCTTTCTTT. It yields the protein CASSEVGLNTEAFF.

This rearrangement joins TRBV19 to TRBJ2-1; 11 bases are shared with TRBD2. CDR3 size: 15 residues. J was trimmed by 7 bases and V by 3 bases; bases with no gene match: 5. In germline, CDR1 is LNHDA, CDR2 SQIVND (reference sequence). The CDR3 loop reads CASSMSSGGDNEQFF. The CDR3, as DNA: TGTGCCAGTAGTATGAGTAGCGGGGGGGATAATGAGCAGTTCTTC.

This chain connects TRBV25-1 to TRBJ2-1; D is uncertain. V was shortened by 4 bases and J by 0 bases, with 10 bases between the two germline ends. The CDR3 is 15 residues long. The germline V gene has CDR1 MGHDK and CDR2 SYGVNS. The CDR3 region is CASSVGEGSYNEQFF. CDR3 nucleotides: TGTGCCAGCAGTGTAGGTGAAGGCTCCTACAATGAGCAGTTCTTC.

The gene calls are TRBV6-1 and TRBJ2-7; maybe TRBD1 (5 bases). Germline V CDR1 and CDR2: MNHNS, SASEGT. V was trimmed by 8 bases and J by 6 bases, leaving 23 bases between them. CDR3 size: 15 residues. This CDR3 reads CASGQRPEPVSEQYF. The CDR3 nucleotides are TGTGCCAGCGGACAAAGGCCCGAACCCGTCTCCGAGCAGTACTTC.

V and J are TRBV7-8 and TRBJ1-5; no reliable D call. The ends were cut back, 1 base at V and 3 bases at J, with 7 bases in the middle. CDR1 and CDR2 from the germline V gene are SGHVS and FQNEAQ. This CDR3 is 14 amino acids long. The CDR3: CASSLGGNNQPQHF. The CDR3 nucleotides are TGTGCCAGCAGCTTAGGCGGGAACAATCAGCCCCAGCATTTT.

The CDR3 loop is CASSYSGQGYEQYF. CDR3 coding DNA: TGTGCCAGCAGTTACTCGGGACAGGGCTACGAGCAGTACTTC. This rearrangement joins TRBV6-5 to TRBJ2-7; 9 nucleotides line up with TRBD1. The germline gives CDR1 MNHEY, CDR2 SVGAGI. Germline trimming cut 0 bases from V and 3 bases from J; bases unmatched to any gene: 0. There are 14 residues in the CDR3.

V usage is TRBV6-5 and J usage is TRBJ2-7; D uncertain. The CDR3 runs to 14 residues. CDR1 and CDR2 from the germline V gene are MNHEY and SVGAGI. With 3 bases removed from V and 6 bases from J, the gap between germline ends came to 15 bases. CDR3 amino acids: CASSYREGYGEQYF. The DNA of the CDR3 is TGTGCCAGCAGTTATAGAGAAGGGTACGGCGAGCAGTACTTC.

The chain is built from TRBV6-6 and TRBJ2-1, with D perhaps being TRBD1 or TRBD2 (5 bases each). Per germline, CDR1 MNHNY and CDR2 SVGAGI (reference sequence). V shed 4 bases and J shed 9 bases, with 13 bases lying between them. CDR3 size: 13 residues. CDR3 coding DNA: TGTGCCAGCAGTTTCCCAGGGACCCCTGAGCAGTTCTTC. Encoded protein: CASSFPGTPEQFF.

The rearrangement links TRBV7-2 to TRBJ1-2; D ambiguous. V lost 5 bases and J lost 6, with 16 bases in between. This CDR3 is built from 14 residues. Germline CDR1 and CDR2: SGHTA and FQGNSA. DNA of the CDR3: TGTGCCAGCAGCCTCCCCATGCGGCCCGATGGCTACACCTTC. Amino acid sequence: CASSLPMRPDGYTF.

The V gene is TRBV7-2, the J gene TRBJ2-1, with a tentative D call TRBD1 (6 bases). V was cut by 5 bases and J by 7 bases, with 21 bases left in between. The CDR3 sequence is 16 residues long. The V gene's germline CDR1 is SGHTA and CDR2 FQGNSA. The CDR3 DNA sequence: TGTGCCAGCAGCGACCCAGGGGTGGTGAGTACGAATGAGCAGTTCTTC. This codes for CASSDPGVVSTNEQFF.

By proportion, this clone is medium-sized. The J gene is TRBJ2-7, the V gene TRBV7-6, with 7 bases that match TRBD2. The CDR3 is 20 residues long. Germline CDR1 reads SGHVS; CDR2 reads FNYEAQ. Trimming cost V 3 bases and J 0 bases; bases outside gene matches: 20. CDR3: CASSFYARRIGGGPSYEQYF. The CDR3, as DNA: TGTGCCAGCAGCTTTTACGCACGAAGGATTGGGGGGGGTCCCTCCTACGAGCAGTACTTC.

The rearrangement joins TRBV9 to TRBJ1-6; D is perhaps TRBD1 (5 bases). This CDR3 contains 13 residues. The germline V gene encodes CDR1 SGDLS and CDR2 YYNGEE. Trimming shortened V by 0 bases and J by 11 bases, and 9 bases separated the two germline ends. CDR3: CASSVGGPPPLHF. The CDR3 nucleotides read TGTGCCAGCAGCGTAGGGGGCCCACCACCCCTCCACTTT.

This sequence joins TRBV6-5 and TRBJ1-1; D not resolved. The CDR3 covers 11 residues. Germline CDR1 and CDR2: MNHEY and SVGAGI. The V end lost 2 bases, the J end lost 4 bases, and 2 bases lay between the germline ends. Here the CDR3 reads CASSYGTEAFF. As DNA, the CDR3 is TGTGCCAGCAGTTACGGCACTGAAGCTTTCTTT.

V gene TRBV7-9 combines with J gene TRBJ2-7; D gene uncertain. Germline V lookup: CDR1 SEHNR, CDR2 FQNEAQ (reference sequence). The CDR3 consists of 12 residues. The V gene lost 5 bases and the J gene lost 3 bases, with 8 bases spanning the gap. CDR3 loop: CASSPDGYEQYF. In DNA, the CDR3 is TGTGCCAGCAGCCCCGACGGCTACGAGCAGTACTTC.

The chain uses TRBV19 and TRBJ2-6; D unresolved. Germline V gene sequence: CDR1 LNHDA, CDR2 SQIVND (reference sequence). This CDR3 is 15 amino acids long. Trimming shortened V by 6 bases and J by 2 bases, and 11 bases separated the two germline ends. CDR3 region: CASSPFDPGANVLTF. CDR3 bases: TGTGCCAGTAGCCCCTTCGACCCTGGGGCCAACGTCCTGACTTTC.

This chain links TRBV6-1 with TRBJ1-2; D call uncertain. The CDR3 runs to 12 residues. In germline, CDR1 is MNHNS, CDR2 SASEGT. V lost 2 bases to trimming and J lost 7 bases, with 8 bases between them. DNA of the CDR3: TGTGCCAGCAGTGAAAGTCTATTTGGCTACACCTTC. Protein sequence: CASSESLFGYTF.

The V gene is TRBV27, the J gene TRBJ1-2; perhaps TRBD1 as D (5 bases). This CDR3 has 17 amino acids. Germline V gene lookup returns CDR1 MNHEY and CDR2 SMNVEV (reference sequence). The germline V and J ends were trimmed by 4 bases and 4 bases, with 22 bases remaining between them. CDR3 amino acids: CASSSKGLPGRLYGYTF. Written as DNA, the CDR3 is TGTGCCAGCAGTTCGAAAGGGCTACCGGGACGCCTCTATGGCTACACCTTC.

V and J are TRBV7-2 and TRBJ2-1; perhaps D is TRBD1 or TRBD2 (6 bases each). With 5 bases removed from V and 9 bases from J, the gap between germline ends came to 17 bases. The CDR3 totals 14 residues. CDR1 is SGHTA and CDR2 is FQGNSA in the germline V gene. The CDR3 region has the DNA TGTGCCAGCAGCCCTGGATTGGGGGGCAGTGAGCAGTTCTTC. As protein: CASSPGLGGSEQFF.

The chain joins TRBV5-1 to TRBJ2-5; D is perhaps TRBD1 (6 bases). CDR3 length: 14 residues. Germline CDR1 is SGHRS and CDR2 is YFSETQ. V was shortened by 2 bases and J by 4 bases, with 12 bases between the two germline ends. CDR3 bases: TGCGCCAGCAGCTTACAGGGTCAACGAGAGACCCAGTACTTC. Amino acid sequence: CASSLQGQRETQYF.

The chain has TRBV7-9 and TRBJ2-7; 9 bases agree with TRBD1. From germline, CDR1 is SEHNR and CDR2 FQNEAQ (reference sequence). This CDR3 is 16 amino acids long. Losses at the gene ends were 2 bases for V and 4 bases for J; bases not matched to a gene: 9. CDR3 sequence reads: CASSLRGQGGLYEQYF. The CDR3 region has the DNA TGTGCCAGCAGCTTACGGGGACAGGGTGGACTTTACGAGCAGTACTTC. The variable domain in full, with the rest retrieved from reference TRBV7-9 and TRBJ2-7, is DTGVSQNPRHKITKRGQNVTFRCDPISEHNRLYWYRQTLGQGPEFLTYFQNEAQLEKSRLLSDRFSAERPKGSFSTLEIQRTEQGDSAMYLCASSLRGQGGLYEQYFGPGTRLTVT.

V and J are TRBV27 and TRBJ1-1; 7 bases map to TRBD1. Germline V lookup: CDR1 MNHEY, CDR2 SMNVEV (reference sequence). The CDR3 has 14 amino acids. V lost 4 bases and J lost 1; bases outside the gene matches: 3. The chain's CDR3 is CASSSTGANTEAFF. In DNA, the CDR3 is TGTGCCAGCAGTTCCACAGGGGCGAACACTGAAGCTTTCTTT.

The genes are TRBV5-6 and TRBJ1-1, with D unclear. The V gene's germline CDR1 is SGHDT and CDR2 YYEEEE. The CDR3 loop spans 14 amino acids. Trimming took 4 bases from V and 1 from J, leaving 11 bases between them. The CDR3 protein is CASSPPAENTEAFF. The DNA for the CDR3 is TGTGCCAGCAGCCCCCCGGCGGAGAACACTGAAGCTTTCTTT.